Presented here are 20 T cell receptor beta chains from one specimen sequenced in a study of blood T cell repertoires in COVID-19. Using immunoSEQ multiplex PCR, the repertoire was profiled, and TCRdb retains in-frame clones only, with some absent. The sample consists of 130,000 or so clones, roughly 80% of them appearing once. The specimen sequenced was PBMCs or T cells enriched from blood (not recorded which). The receptors derive from a man aged 30 to 45 who had recovered from COVID-19.

The rearrangement joins TRBV21-1 to TRBJ1-5; the DNA was not compared with TRBD1, the D call given in the table. TRBV21-1 is recorded as a pseudogene. This CDR3 contains 15 residues. Written as DNA, the CDR3 is TGTGCCAGCAGCAAAGCCCAGATTAGCAATCAGCCCCAGCATTTT. This codes for CASSKAQISNQPQHF.

V is TRBV10-2 and J is TRBJ1-2; TRBD1 matches 11 bases. In germline, CDR1 is WSHSY, CDR2 SAAADI. The CDR3 has 14 residues. V lost 7 bases, J lost 8 bases, and 9 bases stayed unmatched. CDR3 sequence: CASITGQGGSGYTF. CDR3 DNA: TGCGCCAGCATAACGGGACAGGGGGGTTCGGGCTACACCTTC.

V gene TRBV19 combines with J gene TRBJ2-7; D unclear. Germline CDR1 LNHDA, CDR2 SQIVND (reference sequence). The CDR3 loop spans 11 amino acids. The V and J ends lost 8 bases and 3 bases respectively, with 8 bases between them. The CDR3 DNA reads as TGTGCCAGTTCTTCCGGCTACGAGCAGTACTTC. It codes for CASSSGYEQYF.

The rearrangement uses TRBV7-9 and TRBJ1-3; D remains unclear. The germline CDR1 and CDR2 sequences are SEHNR and FQNEAQ (reference sequence). V lost 6 bases and J lost 4, with 16 bases in between. The CDR3 runs 15 residues. The CDR3 coding sequence is TGTGCCAGCAGTACCACGGGGATACCGGGAAACACCATATATTTT. This codes for CASSTTGIPGNTIYF.

J is TRBJ1-5 and V is TRBV4-1; D ambiguous. In germline, CDR1 is MGHRA, CDR2 YSYEKL. The germline V and J ends were trimmed by 1 base and 2 bases, with 12 bases remaining between them. CDR3 length: 16 amino acids. The CDR3: CASSQASAQGNQPQHF. CDR3 nucleotide sequence: TGCGCCAGCAGCCAAGCCTCTGCACAAGGCAATCAGCCCCAGCATTTT.

The chain joins TRBV27 to TRBJ1-1, with D unclear. Between the trimmed V and J ends, which lost 5 bases and 3 bases, there was a span of 13 bases. The CDR3 runs 14 residues. Germline assignment: CDR1 MNHEY and CDR2 SMNVEV (reference sequence). The CDR3, as DNA: TGTGCCAGCAGTCGAGGGAGGGATTACACTGAAGCTTTCTTT. It specifies CASSRGRDYTEAFF.

The rearrangement joins TRBV5-1 to TRBJ2-1; 12 nucleotides line up with TRBD2. Germline V gene data show CDR1 as SGHRS and CDR2 as YFSETQ. Trimming removed 5 bases from V and 7 bases from J; junction bases left unmatched: 7. The CDR3 sequence is 15 residues long. DNA of the CDR3: TGCGCCAGCAGGAAGACTAGCGGGAGTGAAAATGAGCAGTTCTTC. Translating gives CASRKTSGSENEQFF.

V gene TRBV12-5 combines with J gene TRBJ1-6, with D unclear. Germline-derived CDR1 and CDR2 are LGHNT and FRNRAP. The CDR3 is 15 amino acids. V dropped 6 bases and J dropped 10 bases, with 19 bases sitting between them. The CDR3 DNA follows: TGTGCTAGTGGGGCCCCCGGTGAGAGGAACTCACCCCTCCACTTT. The encoded protein is CASGAPGERNSPLHF.

The genes are TRBV7-9 and TRBJ2-1; 7 nucleotides agree with TRBD1. The junction had 3 bases not matched to a gene; V was cut back by 2 bases and J by 5 bases. This CDR3 has 14 amino acids. Germline V lookup: CDR1 SEHNR, CDR2 FQNEAQ (reference sequence). For the CDR3, the DNA is TGTGCCAGCAGCTTACAACAGGGGAACAATGAGCAGTTCTTC. Protein: CASSLQQGNNEQFF. Supplemented by reference TRBV7-9 and TRBJ2-1, the full variable domain reads DTGVSQNPRHKITKRGQNVTFRCDPISEHNRLYWYRQTLGQGPEFLTYFQNEAQLEKSRLLSDRFSAERPKGSFSTLEIQRTEQGDSAMYLCASSLQQGNNEQFFGPGTRLTVL.

This clone has only one observation. The genes are TRBV13 and TRBJ2-7, with 9 bases identical to TRBD2. The V segment lost 3 bases and the J segment 2 bases; nucleotides outside the gene matches: 2. Germline V gene sequence: CDR1 PRHDT, CDR2 FYEKMQ (reference sequence). The CDR3 sequence is 14 residues long. CDR3 loop: CASSLTSGTYEQYF. CDR3 sequence (DNA): TGTGCCAGCAGCTTGACTAGCGGCACCTACGAGCAGTACTTC.

The rearrangement uses TRBV11-2 and TRBJ1-2; no definite D call. CDR1 is SGHAT, CDR2 FQNNGV, per germline. The CDR3 length is 12 residues. V dropped 2 bases and J dropped 8 bases, with 9 bases sitting between them. The CDR3 sequence: CASSLNTRGYTF. The CDR3, as DNA: TGTGCCAGCAGCTTAAACACGCGGGGCTACACCTTC.

This clone was seen just once. J is TRBJ1-3 and V is TRBV5-1; 7 positions match TRBD1. Germline V gene data show CDR1 as SGHRS and CDR2 as YFSETQ. This CDR3 comprises 14 residues. V trimming: 4 bases; J trimming: 2 bases; junction bases outside the gene matches: 3. The DNA of the CDR3 is TGCGCCAGCAGCCCTGGGACAGCTGGAAACACCATATATTTT. Translated: CASSPGTAGNTIYF.

This clone was observed once. V is TRBV12-1 and J is TRBJ1-5. TRBV12-1 is a documented pseudogene. The CDR3 totals 17 residues. The CDR3 loop reads CASITSPGVYSNQPQHF. The CDR3 region has the DNA TGTGCCAGCATCACATCACCCGGGGTCTATAGCAATCAGCCCCAGCATTTT.

The rearrangement joins TRBV27 to TRBJ1-2, with a weak D call TRBD1 (5 bases). Trimming took 5 bases from V and 4 from J, leaving 14 bases between them. CDR3 length: 14 amino acids. Germline V lookup: CDR1 MNHEY, CDR2 SMNVEV (reference sequence). The CDR3 protein is CASSKVDRGYGYTF. CDR3 coding DNA: TGTGCCAGCAGTAAGGTTGACAGAGGCTATGGCTACACCTTC.

This clone was seen a few times. V is TRBV27 and J is TRBJ2-5; 9 positions match TRBD2. This CDR3 has 15 amino acids. Germline V gene data show CDR1 as MNHEY and CDR2 as SMNVEV (reference sequence). Trimming took 3 bases from V and 5 from J; bases not matched to a gene: 7. CDR3 loop: CASSFIAGGPETQYF. CDR3 DNA sequence: TGTGCCAGCAGTTTTATTGCGGGAGGGCCGGAGACCCAGTACTTC.

V gene TRBV28 combines with J gene TRBJ1-2, with D possibly matching TRBD1 (6 bases). The CDR3 runs to 16 residues. The germline V and J ends were trimmed by 10 bases and 5 bases, with 26 bases remaining between them. Germline V gives CDR1 MDHEN, CDR2 SYDVKM. CDR3 DNA sequence: TGTGCCACTAACTTCAGGGACACCTCCCTTCAGTATGGCTACACCTTC. It translates to CATNFRDTSLQYGYTF.

This chain connects TRBV7-9 to TRBJ1-5; maybe TRBD1 (5 bases). In germline, CDR1 is SEHNR, CDR2 FQNEAQ (reference sequence). V gave up 5 bases and J gave up 3 bases, with 11 bases separating them. The CDR3 totals 14 residues. The CDR3 region is CASSITGDNQPQHF. CDR3 nucleotide sequence: TGTGCCAGCAGCATAACGGGGGACAATCAGCCCCAGCATTTT.

The chain uses TRBV7-2 and TRBJ1-2, with D possibly TRBD1 on 5 matching bases. The CDR3 sequence is 16 residues long. V was cut by 1 base and J by 3 bases, with 15 bases left in between. Germline V lookup: CDR1 SGHTA, CDR2 FQGNSA. CDR3 protein: CASSLVFGQGHYGYTF. CDR3 DNA sequence: TGTGCCAGCAGCTTAGTGTTTGGACAAGGACACTATGGCTACACCTTC.

The chain links TRBV6-5 to TRBJ1-3, with a possible D match to TRBD1 (5 bases). CDR1 is MNHEY and CDR2 is SVGAGI in the germline V gene. The V and J ends lost 5 bases and 3 bases respectively, with 11 bases between them. The CDR3 runs to 14 residues. The CDR3 DNA reads as TGTGCCAGCAGTCGCCAGGGAGGTGGAAACACCATATATTTT. It encodes CASSRQGGGNTIYF.

This rearrangement joins TRBV27 to TRBJ2-7; TRBD2 matches 8 bases. CDR3 length: 15 residues. Germline assignment: CDR1 MNHEY and CDR2 SMNVEV (reference sequence). Unmatched junction bases numbered 9, after V lost 6 bases and J lost 2 bases. For the CDR3, the DNA is TGTGCCAGCAGCTTGGGTACTAGCGGACCCTACGAGCAGTACTTC. Translating it yields CASSLGTSGPYEQYF.